The table lists the clone carrying this T cell receptor (beta chain) with many counts. The sample originates from a study of T cells after yellow fever vaccination. TCRdb ran MiXCR on the 5' RACE reads and lists one entry per CDR3 protein. The data show approximately 180,000 distinct CDR3 sequences, approximately 6.2% seen once. Germline assignment: CDR1 LGHDT and CDR2 YNNKEL (reference sequence). The length of the CDR3 is 13 residues. Trimming at V came to 6 bases and at J to 6 bases, leaving 6 bases not matched to a gene. The rearrangement joins TRBV3-1 to TRBJ2-3; 7 bases are a match to TRBD2. The sequencing here drew on CD4+ T cells sorted from PBMCs, taken on the day of the first yellow fever vaccination. This clonotype was obtained from a man aged 18-30 years who received the YFV17D yellow fever vaccine. CDR3 amino acids: CASSLTSADTQYF. For the CDR3, the DNA is TGTGCCAGCAGTCTAACTAGCGCGGATACGCAGTATTTT.